These 6 T cell receptor beta chains were sequenced from one sample in a study of breast tumors, draining lymph nodes, adjacent tissues. In TCRdb, the multiplex PCR reads were re-called with MiXCR into one record per CDR3 protein. This table holds 100,000 or so distinct CDR3 sequences, approximately 21% found once. Samples came from axillary lymph nodes draining the breast cancer. Input material: axillary lymph node tissue. The receptors stem from a female donor with breast cancer. Some clones in this sample may be carry-over from other donors' samples.

On this clonotype itself: A much larger clone lies one base from this, so it may be a read error. This chain uses TRBV27 with TRBJ2-1; 15 bases map to TRBD2. Germline V gene lookup returns CDR1 MNHEY and CDR2 SMNVEV (reference sequence). Unmatched junction bases numbered 8, after V lost 11 bases and J lost 12 bases. The CDR3 spans 13 residues. The CDR3 region has the DNA TGTGCCGGCGGGACTAGCGGGAGGTGGGGGCAGTTCTTC. It yields the protein CAGGTSGRWGQFF.

This clonotype was counted at least ten times. The V and J genes are TRBV28 and TRBJ1-6; 8 bases map to TRBD1. The CDR3 loop spans 15 amino acids. V was pared by 3 bases and J by 5 bases, with 3 bases of the junction left unmatched. Per the germline V gene, CDR1 is MDHEN and CDR2 is SYDVKM. DNA of the CDR3: TGTGCCAGCAGTTTTCAGGGGGCGGATAATTCACCCCTCCACTTT. Its protein is CASSFQGADNSPLHF.

This clonotype showed up many times. The chain couples TRBV2 to TRBJ2-1; D is undetermined. The germline V gene encodes CDR1 SNHLY and CDR2 FYNNEI. V lost 7 bases and J lost 6, with 19 bases in between. This CDR3 contains 15 residues. CDR3 sequence reads: CASTIDSAPTNEQFF. The CDR3 DNA is TGTGCCAGCACTATAGACTCGGCCCCGACCAATGAGCAGTTCTTC.

This clonotype occurred many times. The rearrangement uses TRBV6-1 and TRBJ2-7; the D call may be TRBD1 or TRBD2 (5 bases each). Germline CDR1 MNHNS, CDR2 SASEGT. V was shortened by 6 bases and J by 6 bases, with 15 bases between the two germline ends. This CDR3 region has 13 residues. CDR3 DNA: TGTGCCAGCAGAGACGGGACCGAGGTCGAGCAGTACTTC. Its translation is CASRDGTEVEQYF.

This clonotype was recorded many times. The CDR3 DNA follows: TGCAGTGCTAGGCAGGGACTAAATCAGCCCCAGCATTTT. Protein product: CSARQGLNQPQHF. This chain joins TRBV20-1 and TRBJ1-5, with D possibly being TRBD1 (5 bases). This CDR3 is built from 13 residues. The germline CDR1 and CDR2 sequences are DFQATT and SNEGSKA (reference sequence). Trimming cost V 3 bases and J 4 bases, with 10 bases left between them.

The table lists this clonotype with many counts. The rearrangement uses TRBV12-3 or TRBV12-4 and TRBJ2-7; D call uncertain. V lost 7 bases and J 6 bases, leaving 19 bases between the germline ends. The length of the CDR3 is 14 residues. As DNA, the CDR3 is TGTGCCAGCACCCAAGGCGGCATTCCCCTCGAGCAGTACTTC. Translated: CASTQGGIPLEQYF.